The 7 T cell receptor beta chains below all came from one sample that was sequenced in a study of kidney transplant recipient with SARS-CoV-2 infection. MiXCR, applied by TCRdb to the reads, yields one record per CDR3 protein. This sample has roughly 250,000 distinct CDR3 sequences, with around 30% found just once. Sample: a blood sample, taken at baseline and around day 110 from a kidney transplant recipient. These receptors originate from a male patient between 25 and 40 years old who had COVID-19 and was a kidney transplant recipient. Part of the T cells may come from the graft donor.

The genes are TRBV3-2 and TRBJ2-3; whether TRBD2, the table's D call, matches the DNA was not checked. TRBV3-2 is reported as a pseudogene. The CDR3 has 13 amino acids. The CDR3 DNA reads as TGTGCCTGCAGCCAAGAAGGTCGACTAGCCTTTAATTTT. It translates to CACSQEGRLAFNF.

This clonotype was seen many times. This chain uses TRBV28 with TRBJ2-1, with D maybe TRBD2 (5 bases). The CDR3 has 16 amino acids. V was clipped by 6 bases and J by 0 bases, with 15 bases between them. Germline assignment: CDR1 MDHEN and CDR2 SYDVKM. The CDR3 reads CASRLSSGGSYNEQFF. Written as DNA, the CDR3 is TGTGCCAGCAGGTTAAGTTCTGGAGGCTCCTACAATGAGCAGTTCTTC.

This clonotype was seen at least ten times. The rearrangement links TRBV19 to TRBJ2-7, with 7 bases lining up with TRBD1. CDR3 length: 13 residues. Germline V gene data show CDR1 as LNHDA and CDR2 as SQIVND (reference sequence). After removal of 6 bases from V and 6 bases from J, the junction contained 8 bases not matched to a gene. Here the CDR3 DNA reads TGTGCCAGTAGCCCTCAGGGGGTTGGCGAGCAGTACTTC. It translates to CASSPQGVGEQYF. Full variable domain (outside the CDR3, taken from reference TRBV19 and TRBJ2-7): DGGITQSPKYLFRKEGQNVTLSCEQNLNHDAMYWYRQDPGQGLRLIYYSQIVNDFQKGDIAEGYSVSREKKESFPLTVTSAQKNPTAFYLCASSPQGVGEQYFGPGTRLTVT.

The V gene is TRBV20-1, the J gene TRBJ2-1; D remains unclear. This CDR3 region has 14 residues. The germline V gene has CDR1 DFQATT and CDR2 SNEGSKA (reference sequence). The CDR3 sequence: CSASPATDYNEQFF. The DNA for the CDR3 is TGCAGCGCCTCTCCTGCAACCGATTACAATGAGCAGTTCTTC.

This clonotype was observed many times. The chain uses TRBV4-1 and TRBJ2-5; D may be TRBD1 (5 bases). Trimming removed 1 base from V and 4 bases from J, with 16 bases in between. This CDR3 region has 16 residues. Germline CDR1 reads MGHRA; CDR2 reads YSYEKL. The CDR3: CASSQVASGIGETQYF. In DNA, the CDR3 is TGCGCCAGCAGCCAAGTAGCTTCAGGGATCGGAGAGACCCAGTACTTC.

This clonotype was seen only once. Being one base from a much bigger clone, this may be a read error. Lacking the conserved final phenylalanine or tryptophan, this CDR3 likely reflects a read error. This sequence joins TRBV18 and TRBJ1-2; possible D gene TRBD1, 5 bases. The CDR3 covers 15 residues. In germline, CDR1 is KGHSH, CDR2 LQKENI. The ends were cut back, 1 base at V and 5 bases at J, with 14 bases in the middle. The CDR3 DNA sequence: TGTGCCAGCTCACCACTGGGCGGAGGGGATTATGGCTACACCCTC. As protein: CASSPLGGGDYGYTL.

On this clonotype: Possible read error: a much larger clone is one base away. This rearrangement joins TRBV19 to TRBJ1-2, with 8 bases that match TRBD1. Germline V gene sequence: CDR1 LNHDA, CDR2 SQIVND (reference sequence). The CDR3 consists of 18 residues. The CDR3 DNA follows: TGTGCCAGTAGGAATACCGGGACAGGAAAAGTCGGTTTGGTTAGCTACGCCTTC. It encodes CASRNTGTGKVGLVSYAF.